Sequencing of this TCR beta chain was carried out in a study of OX40 agonist ivuxolimab in advanced cancers. Germline V CDR1 and CDR2: SGHRS, YFSETQ. This CDR3 spans 17 amino acids. Between the trimmed V and J ends, which lost 0 bases and 4 bases, there was a span of 19 bases. The repertoire was sequenced with immunoSEQ multiplex PCR; TCRdb's copy has only in-frame clones and lacks some. Among approximately 120,000 clones listed, about 90% were seen once. The receptor comes from an adult with an advanced solid tumor such as melanoma, head and neck, liver or kidney cancer. The chain recombines TRBV5-1 with TRBJ2-5; tentatively, D is TRBD2 (6 bases). The specimen comprised CD4+ or CD8+ T cells sorted from blood, sampled in a trial of the OX40 agonist ivuxolimab. The CDR3 DNA sequence: TGCGCCAGCAGCTTGGCCGGGGGACCACGAGGAGGAGAGACCCAGTACTTC. Amino acids: CASSLAGGPRGGETQYF.